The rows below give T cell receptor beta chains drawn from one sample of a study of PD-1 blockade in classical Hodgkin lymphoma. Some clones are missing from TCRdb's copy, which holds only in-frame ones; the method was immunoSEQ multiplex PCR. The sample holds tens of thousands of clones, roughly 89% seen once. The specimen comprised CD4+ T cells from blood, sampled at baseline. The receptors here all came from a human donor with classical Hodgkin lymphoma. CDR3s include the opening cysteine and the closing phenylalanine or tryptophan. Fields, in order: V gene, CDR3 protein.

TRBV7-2	CASREGLLYGYTF
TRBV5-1	CASSGGQGAKDTQYF
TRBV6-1	CASSDLAGGFYEQYF
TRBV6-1	CASSVQGRNQPQHF
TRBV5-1	CASSLVPGGEGPSYEQYF
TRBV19	CASSIDRVQGAIYF
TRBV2	CASSGYRPSTDTQYF
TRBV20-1	CSARIQIEAFF
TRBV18	CASSATGTANSPLHF
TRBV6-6	CASSYPQNTEAFF
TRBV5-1	CASSLGGTGNNQPQHF